A selection of T cell receptor beta chains follows, all from one sample in a study of cytomegalovirus exposure and HLA in healthy donors. Sequenced by immunoSEQ multiplex PCR; TCRdb stores in-frame clones only, minus some. The table includes approximately 89,000 clones, roughly 85% detected once. Sequenced sample: PBMCs. Receptors originate from a middle-aged man in good health and CMV-seropositive. CDR3s include the opening cysteine and the closing phenylalanine or tryptophan. The D gene is left open where the match is weak. Size is stated for part of the rows, as once, few or many counts, or as a class when the clone is expanded.

TRBD1 TRBJ1-5 TRBV6-5 . CASSYGGGGSNQPQHF TGTGCCAGCAGTTATGGAGGGGGCGGAAGCAATCAGCCCCAGCATTTT
. TRBJ2-1 TRBV28 . CASSLSSRRSTYNEQFF TGTGCCAGCAGTTTGTCCTCCCGTAGAAGCACCTACAATGAGCAGTTCTTC
. TRBJ1-6 TRBV19 . CASSRTASSYNSPLHF TGTGCCAGTAGTAGGACAGCTAGCTCCTATAATTCACCCCTCCACTTT
. TRBJ2-7 TRBV2 . CASSLAGYYEQYF TGTGCCAGCAGTCTCGCCGGTTACTACGAGCAGTACTTC
. TRBJ1-2 TRBV19 . CASMLGGGKTYGYTF TGTGCCAGTATGTTGGGCGGGGGGAAGACCTATGGCTACACCTTC
. TRBJ2-1 TRBV6-1 . CASRGANYNEQFF TGTGCCAGCAGGGGGGCCAACTACAATGAGCAGTTCTTC
. TRBJ2-5 TRBV6-6 . CASKTQETQYF TGTGCCAGCAAAACTCAAGAGACCCAGTACTTC
. TRBJ2-3 TRBV5-1 once CASSLGVGGGGTDTQYF TGCGCCAGCAGCCTGGGCGTTGGCGGGGGCGGGACAGATACGCAGTATTTT
. TRBJ1-2 TRBV5-5 . CASSWDTRDGGYTF TGTGCCAGCAGCTGGGACACCCGGGACGGTGGCTACACCTTC
. TRBJ2-2 TRBV6-5 . CASSYLPGGELFF TGTGCCAGCAGTTACTTACCGGGCGGGGAGCTGTTTTTT
. TRBJ1-5 TRBV2 . CASSGDSPGPQHF TGTGCCAGCAGTGGCGACAGCCCTGGGCCCCAGCATTTT
. TRBJ1-5 TRBV5-6 . CASSLSVSYSNQPQHF TGTGCCAGCAGCTTGTCCGTCAGTTATAGCAATCAGCCCCAGCATTTT
. TRBJ1-3 TRBV25-1 . CASSEPGTSGNTIYF TGTGCCAGCAGTGAACCTGGGACTTCTGGAAACACCATATATTTT
TRBD1 TRBJ1-2 TRBV5-1 . CASSQEQGDYGYTF TGCGCCAGCAGCCAAGAACAGGGGGACTATGGCTACACCTTC
TRBD2 TRBJ2-7 TRBV7-3 . CASSSSGGLEQYF TGTGCCAGCAGCTCTAGCGGTGGCTTGGAGCAGTACTTC
TRBD2 TRBJ2-1 TRBV5-1 . CASSPTGGAYNEQFF TGCGCCAGCAGCCCGACGGGGGGGGCCTACAATGAGCAGTTCTTC
TRBD1 TRBJ1-2 TRBV7-9 . CASSTRGGTEVYGYTF TGTGCCAGCAGCACACGTGGTGGGACAGAAGTCTATGGCTACACCTTC
TRBD2 TRBJ2-3 TRBV4-1 . CASSRGTSGRVADTQYF TGCGCCAGCAGTCGCGGGACTAGCGGGAGGGTAGCAGATACGCAGTATTTT
TRBD1 TRBJ2-7 TRBV19 . CASSRDSSRAEQYF TGTGCCAGTAGTCGGGACAGTAGTAGGGCCGAGCAGTACTTC
TRBD1 TRBJ1-2 TRBV7-9 . CASSLGQGNAYGYTF TGTGCCAGCAGCTTAGGACAGGGGAATGCCTATGGCTACACCTTC
TRBD2 TRBJ2-3 TRBV18 . CASSGTSGSDTQYF TGTGCCAGCTCTGGGACTAGCGGGTCAGATACGCAGTATTTT
. TRBJ2-7 TRBV2 . CASSEGSGPTYEQYF TGTGCCAGCAGTGAAGGCTCGGGTCCCACCTACGAGCAGTACTTC
. TRBJ1-5 TRBV15 . CATSRDQAPRGNQPQHF TGTGCCACCAGCAGAGATCAGGCCCCGAGGGGCAATCAGCCCCAGCATTTT
TRBD2 TRBJ2-7 TRBV7-2 . CASSLAGGYEQYF TGTGCCAGCAGCTTAGCGGGAGGGTACGAGCAGTACTTC
. TRBJ1-6 TRBV27 . CASSLRQGGSPLHF TGTGCCAGCAGTTTAAGGCAGGGTGGGTCACCCCTCCACTTT
. TRBJ2-1 TRBV19 . CASSIAGDNRNEQFF TGTGCCAGTAGTATAGCGGGAGATAATCGAAATGAGCAGTTCTTC
TRBD1 TRBJ1-2 TRBV2 . CASSVDRGYGYTF TGTGCCAGCAGTGTGGACAGGGGGTATGGCTACACCTTC
. TRBJ2-3 TRBV4-1 . CASSQEEDFTDTQYF TGCGCCAGCAGCCAAGAGGAGGATTTCACAGATACGCAGTATTTT
TRBD2 TRBJ2-2 TRBV6-5 few CASSSVAGGGAGELFF TGTGCCAGCAGTTCGGTAGCGGGAGGAGGCGCCGGGGAGCTGTTTTTT
. TRBJ2-3 TRBV5-4 . CASSLGGNTDTQYF TGTGCCAGCAGCTTAGGCGGGAACACAGATACGCAGTATTTT
TRBD1 TRBJ1-1 TRBV11-2 medium-sized CASSFSGTGSTEAFF TGTGCCAGCAGCTTCTCCGGGACAGGGAGCACTGAAGCTTTCTTT
TRBD1 TRBJ2-7 TRBV6-5 . CASADRGPAYEQYF TGTGCCAGCGCGGACAGGGGGCCCGCCTACGAGCAGTACTTC
TRBD1 TRBJ2-2 TRBV5-1 few CASSLSGTEFTGELFF TGCGCCAGCAGCTTATCCGGGACAGAATTCACCGGGGAGCTGTTTTTT
. TRBJ2-7 TRBV27 . CASSFSRKAYEQYF TGTGCCAGCAGTTTCTCGCGGAAGGCCTACGAGCAGTACTTC
. TRBJ2-6 TRBV9 . CASSVVEEAPDSGANVLTF TGTGCCAGCAGCGTAGTGGAGGAGGCCCCGGACTCTGGGGCCAACGTCCTGACTTTC
TRBD2 TRBJ2-7 TRBV9 . CASSMGLAGDEQYF TGTGCCAGCAGCATGGGACTAGCGGGTGACGAGCAGTACTTC
TRBD1 TRBJ2-2 TRBV5-1 . CASSLDRGTGELFF TGCGCCAGCAGCCTGGACAGGGGCACCGGGGAGCTGTTTTTT
TRBD2 TRBJ2-1 TRBV7-3 . CASSDSAGSYNEQFF TGTGCCAGTTCTGATTCAGCGGGATCCTACAATGAGCAGTTCTTC
. TRBJ2-1 TRBV6-6 . CASSWGGLEQFF TGTGCCAGCAGTTGGGGGGGCTTAGAGCAGTTCTTC
TRBD2 TRBJ2-1 TRBV5-6 few CASSGAGGGDNEQFF TGTGCCAGCAGCGGCGCGGGGGGGGGAGACAATGAGCAGTTCTTC
TRBD1 TRBJ1-6 TRBV7-9 . CASSKEGQISPLHF TGTGCCAGCAGCAAGGAGGGACAGATTTCACCCCTCCACTTT
TRBD2 TRBJ2-1 TRBV15 . CATSRESGSSYNEQFF TGTGCCACCAGCAGAGAGAGCGGGAGTAGTTACAATGAGCAGTTCTTC
TRBD2 TRBJ2-3 TRBV4-2 few CASSQGQGGGAITDTQYF TGTGCCAGCAGCCAAGGGCAGGGCGGGGGGGCCATCACAGATACGCAGTATTTT
TRBD2 TRBJ2-7 TRBV5-6 . CASSLAGGGGVYEQYF TGTGCCAGCAGCTTGGCTGGGGGGGGTGGTGTCTACGAGCAGTACTTC
. TRBJ1-4 TRBV30 . CAWLNDRSEKLFF TGTGCCTGGCTAAACGACCGGAGTGAAAAACTGTTTTTT
. TRBJ1-2 TRBV7-2 once CASSLYANNYGYTF TGTGCCAGCAGCTTATATGCGAACAACTATGGCTACACCTTC
TRBD1 TRBJ2-2 TRBV5-1 . CASSVLTGVDGELFF TGCGCCAGCAGTGTACTGACAGGGGTGGACGGGGAGCTGTTTTTT
. TRBJ2-7 TRBV14 . CASSPLDRGGYEQYF TGTGCCAGCAGCCCCTTGGACAGAGGTGGATACGAGCAGTACTTC
TRBD2 TRBJ2-1 TRBV9 . CASSVDGGLGYNEQFF TGTGCCAGCAGCGTAGATGGGGGACTAGGATACAATGAGCAGTTCTTC
. TRBJ1-1 TRBV28 . CASSSGGTEAFF TGTGCCAGCAGTTCTGGAGGCACTGAAGCTTTCTTT
. TRBJ2-7 TRBV7-2 . CASSLRVAASGEQYF TGTGCCAGCAGCTTAAGGGTAGCGGCCTCGGGCGAGCAGTACTTC
TRBD1 TRBJ1-1 TRBV18 . CASSPNRGNTEAFF TGTGCCAGCTCACCAAACAGGGGGAACACTGAAGCTTTCTTT
TRBD2 TRBJ2-4 TRBV27 once CASSWTGRTSGRTKNIQYF TGTGCCAGCAGCTGGACAGGACGAACTAGCGGGAGAACCAAAAACATTCAGTACTTC